A selection of T cell receptor beta chains follows, all from one sample in a study of ipilimumab plus nivolumab after autologous stem cell transplantation. This table comes from immunoSEQ multiplex PCR, and its TCRdb copy is limited to in-frame clones, with some not included. The sample has over 3,500 clones; 91% are singletons. This specimen consisted of PBMCs, obtained in a trial of ipilimumab plus nivolumab as post-transplant consolidation. The source of these receptors is a male donor with multiple myeloma. The CDR3 runs from the conserved cysteine through the conserved F or W. The order of the fields is clone size, V gene, J gene, D gene, CDR3 DNA, CDR3 protein. The D gene is left open where the match is weak. Only some rows state a clone size, as once, few, many or a class for expanded clones.

clone size: -; V gene: TRBV30; J gene: TRBJ2-7; D gene: -; CDR3 DNA: TGTGCCTGGAGTAGCACAGGGAGGAACGAGCAGTACTTC; CDR3 protein: CAWSSTGRNEQYF
clone size: -; V gene: TRBV18; J gene: TRBJ1-1; D gene: -; CDR3 DNA: TGTGCCAGCTCACCACAGGGGGCTGAAGCTTTCTTT; CDR3 protein: CASSPQGAEAFF
clone size: -; V gene: TRBV6-6; J gene: TRBJ1-4; D gene: -; CDR3 DNA: TGTGCCAGCACCCGGACCTCAACTAATGAAAAACTGTTTTTT; CDR3 protein: CASTRTSTNEKLFF
clone size: once; V gene: TRBV19; J gene: TRBJ1-2; D gene: -; CDR3 DNA: TGTGCCAGTAACCGCCGGGAGGGGACACACACCTTC; CDR3 protein: CASNRREGTHTF
clone size: -; V gene: TRBV28; J gene: TRBJ2-2; D gene: TRBD1; CDR3 DNA: TGTGCCAGCGAGACAGGGGGCGGCACCGGGGAGCTGTTTTTT; CDR3 protein: CASETGGGTGELFF
clone size: -; V gene: TRBV19; J gene: TRBJ1-2; D gene: -; CDR3 DNA: TGTGCCAGTCTTCCCGGACCGAACTATGGCTACACCTTC; CDR3 protein: CASLPGPNYGYTF
clone size: -; V gene: TRBV5-5; J gene: TRBJ2-7; D gene: TRBD1; CDR3 DNA: TGTGCCAGCAGCCTGAGGACAGGGGATAGCGAGCAGTACTTC; CDR3 protein: CASSLRTGDSEQYF
clone size: -; V gene: TRBV30; J gene: TRBJ2-3; D gene: -; CDR3 DNA: TGTGCCTGGAGTGTGGGAGTAGGCACAGATACGCAGTATTTT; CDR3 protein: CAWSVGVGTDTQYF
clone size: -; V gene: TRBV11-2; J gene: TRBJ1-3; D gene: -; CDR3 DNA: TGTGCCAGCAGCCGCCAAGGGGGCTCTGGAAACACCATATATTTT; CDR3 protein: CASSRQGGSGNTIYF
clone size: -; V gene: TRBV10-3; J gene: TRBJ1-2; D gene: -; CDR3 DNA: TGTGCCATCAGTGATTCAGGGAGCAGTGTCATTGGCTACACCTTC; CDR3 protein: CAISDSGSSVIGYTF
clone size: -; V gene: TRBV6-1; J gene: TRBJ2-7; D gene: -; CDR3 DNA: TGTGCCAGCAGCACGTCAGGGTATCTCTACGAGCAGTACTTC; CDR3 protein: CASSTSGYLYEQYF
clone size: -; V gene: TRBV27; J gene: TRBJ2-1; D gene: TRBD2; CDR3 DNA: TGTGCCAGCAGTTTCCCTACTAGCGGGAGGGTGAGCTCCTACAATGAGCAGTTCTTC; CDR3 protein: CASSFPTSGRVSSYNEQFF
clone size: -; V gene: TRBV10-2; J gene: TRBJ2-7; D gene: TRBD2; CDR3 DNA: TGCGCCAGCATCGGGTTCGGGACTAGCGGGAGCATGCACGAGCAGTACTTC; CDR3 protein: CASIGFGTSGSMHEQYF
clone size: -; V gene: TRBV2; J gene: TRBJ1-2; D gene: -; CDR3 DNA: TGTGCCAGAAAGGATTCTTATGGCTACACCTTC; CDR3 protein: CARKDSYGYTF
clone size: -; V gene: TRBV7-8; J gene: TRBJ2-2; D gene: TRBD1; CDR3 DNA: TGTGCCAGCAGCCCCGACAGGGGGCGGGTCGGGGAGCTGTTTTTT; CDR3 protein: CASSPDRGRVGELFF
clone size: -; V gene: TRBV28; J gene: TRBJ1-1; D gene: -; CDR3 DNA: TGTGCCAGCAGTGCCCCCGGAGGGACACTGAACACTGAAGCTTTCTTT; CDR3 protein: CASSAPGGTLNTEAFF
clone size: -; V gene: TRBV19; J gene: TRBJ1-3; D gene: -; CDR3 DNA: TGTGCCAGTAGTCCCCCGTGGGGCCAGTACTCTGGAAACACCATATATTTT; CDR3 protein: CASSPPWGQYSGNTIYF
clone size: -; V gene: TRBV19; J gene: TRBJ1-4; D gene: -; CDR3 DNA: TGTGCCAGTAGTATTTCTAATGAAAAACTGTTTTTT; CDR3 protein: CASSISNEKLFF
clone size: hyperexpanded; V gene: TRBV5-1; J gene: TRBJ1-2; D gene: -; CDR3 DNA: TGCGCCAGCAGCCCAGGAGGGGAGTATGGCTACACCTTC; CDR3 protein: CASSPGGEYGYTF
clone size: -; V gene: TRBV28; J gene: TRBJ2-7; D gene: TRBD2; CDR3 DNA: TGTGCCAGCAGTTTCTCGCGGGAGGGCCTCTCCGAGCAGTACTTC; CDR3 protein: CASSFSREGLSEQYF
clone size: -; V gene: TRBV28; J gene: TRBJ2-5; D gene: TRBD1; CDR3 DNA: TGTGCCAGTGGGACAGGGGGGAACTACCAAGAGACCCAGTACTTC; CDR3 protein: CASGTGGNYQETQYF
clone size: few; V gene: TRBV7-8; J gene: TRBJ2-7; D gene: -; CDR3 DNA: TGTGCCAGCAGCTTATCGCCAGGGGAGCCAAGCTCCTACGAGCAGTACTTC; CDR3 protein: CASSLSPGEPSSYEQYF
clone size: -; V gene: TRBV28; J gene: TRBJ1-1; D gene: -; CDR3 DNA: TGTGCCAGCAGCCCCCGATTGGGGGGGGGCACTGAAGCTTTCTTT; CDR3 protein: CASSPRLGGGTEAFF
clone size: -; V gene: TRBV5-6; J gene: TRBJ2-6; D gene: -; CDR3 DNA: TGTGCCAGCTCGGCGAACAATAGTCAAAGTCGGGCCAACGTCCTGACTTTC; CDR3 protein: CASSANNSQSRANVLTF
clone size: -; V gene: TRBV19; J gene: TRBJ1-1; D gene: -; CDR3 DNA: TGTGCCAGTAGTTCGGGACTAGGGGAGATGACTGAAGCTTTCTTT; CDR3 protein: CASSSGLGEMTEAFF
clone size: -; V gene: TRBV27; J gene: TRBJ2-2; D gene: TRBD1; CDR3 DNA: TGTGCCAGCAGTCGGACAGGGGACACCGGGGAGCTGTTTTTT; CDR3 protein: CASSRTGDTGELFF
clone size: -; V gene: TRBV5-1; J gene: TRBJ2-7; D gene: TRBD1; CDR3 DNA: TGCGCCAGCAGTCCTCCGGGACAGGGTTTACTCCACGAGCAGTACTTC; CDR3 protein: CASSPPGQGLLHEQYF
clone size: -; V gene: TRBV6-1; J gene: TRBJ1-2; D gene: -; CDR3 DNA: TGTGCCAGCAGTGTAGGGGTCGGGACCTATGGCTACACCTTC; CDR3 protein: CASSVGVGTYGYTF
clone size: few; V gene: TRBV19; J gene: TRBJ2-7; D gene: -; CDR3 DNA: TGTGCCAGTAGTCCCGACGGTCACTACGAGCAGTACTTC; CDR3 protein: CASSPDGHYEQYF
clone size: -; V gene: TRBV19; J gene: TRBJ2-5; D gene: -; CDR3 DNA: TGTGCCAGTAGCCCAACCCGGGCAGCCCAAGAGACCCAGTACTTC; CDR3 protein: CASSPTRAAQETQYF
clone size: -; V gene: TRBV7-9; J gene: TRBJ1-5; D gene: TRBD1; CDR3 DNA: TGTGCCAGCAGCTTCGGGACAGGGGATCGAGGCAATCAGCCCCAGCATTTT; CDR3 protein: CASSFGTGDRGNQPQHF
clone size: -; V gene: TRBV28; J gene: TRBJ2-7; D gene: -; CDR3 DNA: TGTGCCAGCAGTTCGGAAGTTCCTAATTCTTACGAGCAGTACTTC; CDR3 protein: CASSSEVPNSYEQYF
clone size: -; V gene: TRBV6-5; J gene: TRBJ1-6; D gene: TRBD1; CDR3 DNA: TGTGCCAGCAGTTATTTATCATTTCAGGGGGCTTCACCCCTCCACTTT; CDR3 protein: CASSYLSFQGASPLHF
clone size: -; V gene: TRBV4-2; J gene: TRBJ1-2; D gene: TRBD1; CDR3 DNA: TGTGCCAGCAGCCATATCCCGGGACAGGGGTATGGCTACACCTTC; CDR3 protein: CASSHIPGQGYGYTF
clone size: -; V gene: TRBV4-2; J gene: TRBJ2-2; D gene: -; CDR3 DNA: TGTGCCAGCAGCCAAGACGCGGGGGCCAACACCGGGGAGCTGTTTTTT; CDR3 protein: CASSQDAGANTGELFF
clone size: -; V gene: TRBV2; J gene: TRBJ2-1; D gene: -; CDR3 DNA: TGTGCCAGCAGGGCTGTGGGACGCAATGAGCAGTTCTTC; CDR3 protein: CASRAVGRNEQFF
clone size: -; V gene: TRBV9; J gene: TRBJ1-1; D gene: -; CDR3 DNA: TGTGCCAGCAGCGCTCTGAGTAGGATGAACACTGAAGCTTTCTTT; CDR3 protein: CASSALSRMNTEAFF
clone size: -; V gene: TRBV28; J gene: TRBJ2-7; D gene: -; CDR3 DNA: TGTGCCAGCAGTAGACCGGGAATCTACGAGCAGTACTTC; CDR3 protein: CASSRPGIYEQYF
clone size: -; V gene: TRBV15; J gene: TRBJ2-3; D gene: -; CDR3 DNA: TGTGCCACCAGTACAGAGCGAGGACAGCGCACAGATACGCAGTATTTT; CDR3 protein: CATSTERGQRTDTQYF
clone size: -; V gene: TRBV7-9; J gene: TRBJ2-1; D gene: TRBD2; CDR3 DNA: TGTGCCAGCAGCTTGGCTAGCGGAAATGAGCAGTTCTTC; CDR3 protein: CASSLASGNEQFF
clone size: -; V gene: TRBV5-1; J gene: TRBJ2-7; D gene: -; CDR3 DNA: TGCGCCAGCGGACTCAGCTCCTACGAGCAGTACTTC; CDR3 protein: CASGLSSYEQYF
clone size: -; V gene: TRBV11-2; J gene: TRBJ1-6; D gene: -; CDR3 DNA: TGTGCCAGCAGCTTAGTTAAGGGTTATCATTCACCCCTCCACTTT; CDR3 protein: CASSLVKGYHSPLHF
clone size: -; V gene: TRBV9; J gene: TRBJ2-3; D gene: -; CDR3 DNA: TGTGCCAGCAGCGTTTTGGGCTACACAGATACGCAGTATTTT; CDR3 protein: CASSVLGYTDTQYF
clone size: -; V gene: TRBV5-1; J gene: TRBJ2-7; D gene: TRBD2; CDR3 DNA: TGCGCCAGCAGCCTCTTGACTAGCGGGAGATACGAGCAGTACTTC; CDR3 protein: CASSLLTSGRYEQYF
clone size: few; V gene: TRBV2; J gene: TRBJ1-5; D gene: TRBD1; CDR3 DNA: TGTGCCACCAGTAGGGACAGTAGGTATCAGCCCCAGCATTTT; CDR3 protein: CATSRDSRYQPQHF
clone size: -; V gene: TRBV15; J gene: TRBJ2-3; D gene: -; CDR3 DNA: TGTGCCACCAGCAGGGGCGACACAGATACGCAGTATTTT; CDR3 protein: CATSRGDTDTQYF
clone size: -; V gene: TRBV6-4; J gene: TRBJ2-3; D gene: TRBD2; CDR3 DNA: TGTGCCAGCAGCCGGGACTACACAGATACGCAGTATTTT; CDR3 protein: CASSRDYTDTQYF
clone size: once; V gene: TRBV19; J gene: TRBJ2-3; D gene: TRBD1; CDR3 DNA: TGTGCCAGTAGTGCCTTGGGACAGGGGATCCCAGATACGCAGTATTTT; CDR3 protein: CASSALGQGIPDTQYF
clone size: -; V gene: TRBV19; J gene: TRBJ2-3; D gene: -; CDR3 DNA: TGTGCCTCATCCAACCGACGGGAGTCGCAGTATTTT; CDR3 protein: CASSNRRESQYF
clone size: -; V gene: TRBV30; J gene: TRBJ1-2; D gene: -; CDR3 DNA: TGTGCCTGGAGTCGCACGCCAGCTAACTATGGCTACACCTTC; CDR3 protein: CAWSRTPANYGYTF